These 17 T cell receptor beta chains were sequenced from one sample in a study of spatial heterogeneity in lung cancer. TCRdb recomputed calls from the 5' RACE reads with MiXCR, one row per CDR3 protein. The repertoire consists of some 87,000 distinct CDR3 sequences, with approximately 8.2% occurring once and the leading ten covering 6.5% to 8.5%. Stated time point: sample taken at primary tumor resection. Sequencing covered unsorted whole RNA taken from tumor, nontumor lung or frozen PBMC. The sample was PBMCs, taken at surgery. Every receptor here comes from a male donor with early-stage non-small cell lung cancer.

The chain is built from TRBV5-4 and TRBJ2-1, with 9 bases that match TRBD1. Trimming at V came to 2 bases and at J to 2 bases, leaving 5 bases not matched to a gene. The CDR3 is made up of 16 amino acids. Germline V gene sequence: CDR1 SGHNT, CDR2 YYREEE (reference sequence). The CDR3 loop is CASSFLGQGTYNEQFF. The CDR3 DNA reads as TGTGCCAGCAGCTTTCTGGGACAGGGTACCTACAATGAGCAGTTCTTC.

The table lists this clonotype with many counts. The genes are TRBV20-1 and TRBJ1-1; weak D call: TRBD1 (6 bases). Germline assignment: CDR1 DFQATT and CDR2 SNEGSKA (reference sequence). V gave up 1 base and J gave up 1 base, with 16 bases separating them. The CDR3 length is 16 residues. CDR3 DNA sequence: TGCAGTGCTAGAGCGGCAGGGGCAAGGGCGAACACTGAAGCTTTCTTT. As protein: CSARAAGARANTEAFF.

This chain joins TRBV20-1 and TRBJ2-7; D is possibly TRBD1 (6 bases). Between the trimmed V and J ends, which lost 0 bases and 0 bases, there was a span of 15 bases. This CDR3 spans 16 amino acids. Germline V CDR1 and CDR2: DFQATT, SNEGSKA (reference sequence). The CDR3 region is CSARDIKTGYSYEQYF. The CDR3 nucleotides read TGCAGTGCTAGAGATATTAAAACAGGGTACTCCTACGAGCAGTACTTC.

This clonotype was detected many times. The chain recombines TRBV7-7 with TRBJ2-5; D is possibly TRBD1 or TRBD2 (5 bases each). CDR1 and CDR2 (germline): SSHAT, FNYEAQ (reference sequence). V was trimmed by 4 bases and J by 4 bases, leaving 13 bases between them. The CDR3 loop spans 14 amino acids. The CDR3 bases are TGTGCCAGCAGCTCCCTCGGGGCGGCAGAGACCCAGTACTTC. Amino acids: CASSSLGAAETQYF.

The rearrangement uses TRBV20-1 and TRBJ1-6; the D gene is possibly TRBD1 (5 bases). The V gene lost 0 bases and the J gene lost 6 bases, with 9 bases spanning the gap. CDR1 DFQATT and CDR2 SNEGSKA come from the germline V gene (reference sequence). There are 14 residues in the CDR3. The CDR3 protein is CSARDIQGNSPLHF. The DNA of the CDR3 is TGCAGTGCTAGAGATATCCAGGGTAATTCACCCCTCCACTTT.

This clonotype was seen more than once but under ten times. This CDR3 is CASSPVAGVVIEQFF. Here the CDR3 DNA reads TGTGCCAGCAGTCCCGTAGCGGGAGTAGTGATAGAGCAGTTCTTC. The chain carries TRBV27 and TRBJ2-1; 9 bases are shared with TRBD2. The CDR3 extends over 15 amino acids. Losses at the gene ends were 5 bases for V and 10 bases for J; bases not matched to a gene: 12. Germline V gene lookup returns CDR1 MNHEY and CDR2 SMNVEV (reference sequence).

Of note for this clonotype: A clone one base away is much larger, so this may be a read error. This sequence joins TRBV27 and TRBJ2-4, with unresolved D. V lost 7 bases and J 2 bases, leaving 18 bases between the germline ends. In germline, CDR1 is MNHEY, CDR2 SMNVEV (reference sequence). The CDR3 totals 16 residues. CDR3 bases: TGTGCCAGCACCCCGGGCCCGACGCCAACCAAAAACATTCAGTACTTC. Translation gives CASTPGPTPTKNIQYF.

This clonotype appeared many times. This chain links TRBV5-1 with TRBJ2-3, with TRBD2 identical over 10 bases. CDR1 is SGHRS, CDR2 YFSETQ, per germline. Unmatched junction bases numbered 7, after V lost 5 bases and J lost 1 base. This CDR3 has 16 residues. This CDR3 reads CASRVAGGWGTDTQYF. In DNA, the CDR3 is TGCGCCAGCAGAGTAGCGGGAGGTTGGGGCACAGATACGCAGTATTTT.

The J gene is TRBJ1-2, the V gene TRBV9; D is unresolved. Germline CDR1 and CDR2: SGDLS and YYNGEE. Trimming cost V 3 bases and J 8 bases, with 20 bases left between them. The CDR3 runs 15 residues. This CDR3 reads CASSGWVAALGGYTF. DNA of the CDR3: TGTGCCAGCAGCGGTTGGGTGGCGGCTTTAGGGGGCTACACCTTC.

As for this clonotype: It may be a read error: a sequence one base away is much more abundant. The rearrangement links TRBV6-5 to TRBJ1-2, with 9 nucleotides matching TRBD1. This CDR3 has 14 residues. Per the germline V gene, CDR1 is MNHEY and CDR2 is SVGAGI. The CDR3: CASRKTGGGYGHTF. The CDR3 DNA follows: TGTGCCAGCAGGAAAACAGGGGGCGGCTATGGCCACACCTTC.

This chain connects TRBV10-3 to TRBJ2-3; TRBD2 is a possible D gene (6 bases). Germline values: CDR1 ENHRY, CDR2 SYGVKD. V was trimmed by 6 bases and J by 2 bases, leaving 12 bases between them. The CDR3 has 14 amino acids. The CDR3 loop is CAIRERAFTDTQYF. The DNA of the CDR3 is TGTGCCATCAGAGAGCGGGCCTTCACAGATACGCAGTATTTT.

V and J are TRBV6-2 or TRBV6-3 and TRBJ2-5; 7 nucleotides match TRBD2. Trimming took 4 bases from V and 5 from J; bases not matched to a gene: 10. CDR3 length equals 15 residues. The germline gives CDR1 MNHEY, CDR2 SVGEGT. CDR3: CASSFERGIIETQYF. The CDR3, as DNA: TGTGCCAGCAGTTTCGAGCGGGGTATAATTGAGACCCAGTACTTC.

The CDR3 DNA sequence: TGTGCCAGCAGCCAGTTAACGGGAGTAACCTACAATGAGCAGTTCTTC. Translated: CASSQLTGVTYNEQFF. The J gene is TRBJ2-1, the V gene TRBV14, with a weak D call TRBD2 (6 bases). The CDR3 covers 16 residues. Germline-derived CDR1 and CDR2 are SGHDN and FVKESK. V lost 3 bases, J lost 2 bases, and 14 bases lay in between.

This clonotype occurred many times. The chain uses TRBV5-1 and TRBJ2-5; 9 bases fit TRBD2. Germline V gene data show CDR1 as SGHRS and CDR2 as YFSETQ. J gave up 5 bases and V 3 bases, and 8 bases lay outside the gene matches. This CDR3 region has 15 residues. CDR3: CASSSGTSIQETQYF. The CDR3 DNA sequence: TGCGCCAGCAGCTCCGGGACTAGCATTCAGGAGACCCAGTACTTC. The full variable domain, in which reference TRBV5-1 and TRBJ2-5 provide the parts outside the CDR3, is KAGVTQTPRYLIKTRGQQVTLSCSPISGHRSVSWYQQTPGQGLQFLFEYFSETQRNKGNFPGRFSGRQFSNSRSEMNVSTLELGDSALYLCASSSGTSIQETQYFGPGTRLLVL.

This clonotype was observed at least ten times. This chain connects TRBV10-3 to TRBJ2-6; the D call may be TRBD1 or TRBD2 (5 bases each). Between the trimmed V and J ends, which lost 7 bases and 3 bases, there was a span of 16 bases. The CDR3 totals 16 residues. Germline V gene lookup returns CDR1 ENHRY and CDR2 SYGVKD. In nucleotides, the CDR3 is TGTGCCATCACCAGGGACGGGACCAGTGGGGCCAACGTCCTGACTTTC. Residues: CAITRDGTSGANVLTF.

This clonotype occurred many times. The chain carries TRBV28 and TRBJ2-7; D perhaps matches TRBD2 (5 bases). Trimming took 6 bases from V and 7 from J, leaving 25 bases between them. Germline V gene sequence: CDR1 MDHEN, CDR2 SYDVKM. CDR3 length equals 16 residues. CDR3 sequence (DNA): TGTGCCAGCAGCCTAGCTATGAGGACTTCTCGGCGGGAGCAGTACTTC. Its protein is CASSLAMRTSRREQYF.

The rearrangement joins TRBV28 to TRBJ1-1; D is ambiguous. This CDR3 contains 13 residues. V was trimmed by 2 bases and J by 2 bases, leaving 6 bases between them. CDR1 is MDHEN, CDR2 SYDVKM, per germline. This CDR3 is CASSLELNTEAFF. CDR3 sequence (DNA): TGTGCCAGCAGTTTAGAGCTAAACACTGAAGCTTTCTTT.